The entry below describes one T cell receptor beta chain. The target antigen is unknown. Germline-derived CDR1 and CDR2 are SGHTA and FQGTGA. The V gene lost 5 bases and the J gene lost 7 bases, with 17 bases spanning the gap. This CDR3 is built from 15 residues. PCR amplification relied on 60 Vbeta primers (plus 13 Jbeta primers). Repertoires were generated with immunoSEQ multiplex PCR, while TCRdb's copy carries only in-frame clones and drops some. The sample records under 200,000 clones, around 80% being singletons. This entry belongs to a study of cytomegalovirus exposure and HLA in healthy donors. General study findings and limits: The productive fraction for most TCR beta V segments was about 87% or about 30% in an earlier analysis. An analysis was carried out later, and it reportedly showed fewer N-insertions in an Asian-associated ancestry cluster than the roughly 700-donor mean.

The sample was PBMCs. The chain has TRBV7-3 and TRBJ2-2; no definite D call. The TCR was taken from a young man in good health and CMV-seronegative. Here the CDR3 DNA reads TGTGCCAGCAGCACCTTCGAGCAGGTGGTCGGGGAGCTGTTTTTT. Protein: CASSTFEQVVGELFF.